These 3 T cell receptor beta chains share one sample of origin, sequenced in a study of beta chain features in type 1 diabetes. As every portion of the isolated RNA was reverse transcribed, the sequencing read expressed TCRB transcripts. The method was immunoSEQ multiplex PCR; TCRdb's version includes in-frame clones alone and lacks a portion of them. The top ten clones hold about 0.93% of a sample with some 300,000 clones, 7.5% to 9.5% of them seen once. Sequenced material: central memory CD4+ T cells from blood. These receptors were taken from a woman between 18 and 29 years old in good health.

The V gene is TRBV2, the J gene TRBJ1-3; weak D call: TRBD1 (5 bases). The CDR3 totals 14 residues. CDR1 and CDR2 (germline): SNHLY, FYNNEI. V shed 10 bases and J shed 3 bases, with 16 bases lying between them. DNA of the CDR3: TGTGCCACCAAACAGGAGTCGGGTGGAAACACCATATATTTT. Its protein product is CATKQESGGNTIYF.

This clone occurred a few times. The genes are TRBV7-3 and TRBJ2-5; D is unclear. The V gene's germline CDR1 is SGHTA and CDR2 FQGTGA. V was trimmed by 0 bases and J by 5 bases, leaving 7 bases between them. The CDR3 spans 13 residues. The CDR3 sequence: CASSLTPDETQYF. The DNA of the CDR3 is TGTGCCAGCAGCTTAACCCCGGACGAGACCCAGTACTTC.

By share of the sample, this clone is medium-sized. The V call is TRBV2, the J call TRBJ2-1; D is perhaps TRBD1 (5 bases). The V gene's germline CDR1 is SNHLY and CDR2 FYNNEI. This CDR3 is 13 amino acids long. With 5 bases removed from V and 3 bases from J, the gap between germline ends came to 8 bases. CDR3 amino acids: CASSTDSYNEQFF. In DNA, the CDR3 is TGTGCCAGCAGTACCGACAGCTACAATGAGCAGTTCTTC.